This T cell receptor (beta chain) was captured by sequencing in a study of fetal regulatory T cell absence and autoimmunity (dated by TCRdb to about 2017). Regarding the study in general: Autoimmunity of the exocrine pancreas was seen in the IPEX patients even though clinical diabetes was absent. Study-level results and caveats: The oligoclonal enrichment was taken as support for antigen-driven autoimmunity in the pancreas before birth in IPEX syndrome. Significant oligoclonal enrichment of the TCR compartment was observed in pancreas versus cord blood, with some top clones enriched more than 90-fold. TRB gene family usage was found to be broadly similar between cord blood and pancreas and to resemble published neonatal and adult repertoires.

Amplification and barcoding of TCRbeta CDR3 regions were carried out by two-step multiplex PCR on the immunoSEQ human TCRbeta survey platform. Libraries were sequenced on Illumina instruments, with IgH sequenced in parallel from the same samples. The authors processed their data as follows. Raw reads were filtered against IMGT V, D, J definitions and were binned using a nearest-neighbor algorithm so that PCR and sequencing errors were removed. A clone was defined as an identical nucleotide sequence, and differential abundance between tissues was tested with a Fisher exact test for each clone using a pFDR threshold of p<0.01. Clones whose frequencies were too low for statistical inference were excluded by a minimum inclusion filter of 10 in either sample. The immunoSEQ Analyzer was used for pairwise clonal comparisons, and IMGT tools were used to assess gene family usage. The table comes from immuneACCESS by way of TCRdb, which keeps in-frame sequences with V and J called. Part of the clones is missing from these tables; in studies checked, under half for an unresolved V gene and the rest for unknown reasons. V and J calls and clone size are as listed in that table; D and trimming were resolved from the DNA. This sample lists some 87,000 clones; 55% to 75% were detected once. The ten largest clones represent roughly 2% of the sample.

A word on this clone: Which antigen it targets is not known. No much larger clone is present one base from it, and per-base qualities are unavailable.

The CDR3 numbers 13 residues from cysteine through phenylalanine. Here the CDR3 DNA is all that survives: 39 bases in frame from base 1. Reading the germline V gene (reference sequence) gives CDR1 SGHNT and CDR2 YYREEE. The germline ends are 4 bases apart after V is trimmed by 0 bases and J by 1 base. For repertoire sequencing, genomic DNA was processed from frozen pancreas tissue. The DNeasy Blood and Tissue Kit was used to extract roughly 1.7-3.3 ug of genomic DNA from either umbilical cord blood or frozen pancreas. This receptor chain uses TRBV5-4 and TRBJ2-5, with no confident D gene call. Sample: pancreas tissue. The sequence was collected from a male donor with IPEX syndrome. This receptor has the CDR3 CASSLVGQETQYF. The DNA sequence is as follows: TGTGCCAGCAGCTTGGTAGGCCAAGAGACCCAGTACTTC.